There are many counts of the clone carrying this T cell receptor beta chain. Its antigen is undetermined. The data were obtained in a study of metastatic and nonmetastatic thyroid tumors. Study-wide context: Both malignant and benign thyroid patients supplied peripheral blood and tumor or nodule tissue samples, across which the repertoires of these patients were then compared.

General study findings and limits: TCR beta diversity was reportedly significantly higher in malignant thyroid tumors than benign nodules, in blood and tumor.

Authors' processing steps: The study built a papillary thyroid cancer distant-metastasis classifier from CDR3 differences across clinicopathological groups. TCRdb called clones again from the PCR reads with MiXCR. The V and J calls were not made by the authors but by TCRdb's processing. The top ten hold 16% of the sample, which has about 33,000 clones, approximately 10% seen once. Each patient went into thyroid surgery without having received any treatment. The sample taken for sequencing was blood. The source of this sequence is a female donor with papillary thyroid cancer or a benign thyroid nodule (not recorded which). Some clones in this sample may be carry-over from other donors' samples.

CDR3 coding DNA: TGCAGTGCTACCAAGACAGGGTCGATAGACAATGAAAAACTGTTTTTT. Translating it yields CSATKTGSIDNEKLFF. The V call is TRBV20-1, the J call TRBJ1-4, with 7 bases aligning to TRBD1. The V gene's germline CDR1 is DFQATT and CDR2 SNEGSKA (reference sequence). The CDR3 sequence is 16 residues long. Germline trimming cut 4 bases from V and 5 bases from J; bases unmatched to any gene: 13.